This T cell receptor beta chain stems from a study of tumor-infiltrating lymphocytes in primary liver carcinoma. Study-level information: Samples returned roughly 3.5 to 7.13 million productive TCRbeta reads, a yield that was similar across tissue types.

Total RNA (roughly 540 ng) served as template for TCR beta cDNA synthesis primed by a constant-region primer. Construction of TCR beta libraries relied on three successive nested multiplex PCR rounds employing slightly modified ARM-PCR. Use of TRBV1-TRBV30 forward primers with a C-beta reverse primer characterized the first two PCR rounds, which lasted about 10 cycles each. TCRdb recomputed calls from the multiplex PCR reads with MiXCR, one row per CDR3 protein. This table has 90,000 to 140,000 distinct CDR3 sequences, about four fifths appearing once. Unsorted bulk tissue of about 19-33 mg yielded co-extracted RNA and DNA. Each tumor had five separate regions sampled. Of note for this clonotype: The junction departs from germline at one end; a sequencing error may be responsible.

Germline loops: CDR1 SGHNT, CDR2 YYREEE (reference sequence). The CDR3 is 18 residues long. The chain recombines TRBV5-4 with TRBJ2-2, with 9 bases that match TRBD2. The TCR comes from a man aged 40-55 years with primary liver carcinoma and hepatitis B virus infection. Sequenced material: liver tumor tissue from sampling region 3. Specified subset: tumor region T3, left-lateral pole. The CDR3 reads CASSFGRNRASGAGEPFF. For the CDR3, the DNA is TGCGCCAGCAGCTTTGGGCGTAATAGGGCTAGCGGGGCCGGGGAGCCGTTTTTT.